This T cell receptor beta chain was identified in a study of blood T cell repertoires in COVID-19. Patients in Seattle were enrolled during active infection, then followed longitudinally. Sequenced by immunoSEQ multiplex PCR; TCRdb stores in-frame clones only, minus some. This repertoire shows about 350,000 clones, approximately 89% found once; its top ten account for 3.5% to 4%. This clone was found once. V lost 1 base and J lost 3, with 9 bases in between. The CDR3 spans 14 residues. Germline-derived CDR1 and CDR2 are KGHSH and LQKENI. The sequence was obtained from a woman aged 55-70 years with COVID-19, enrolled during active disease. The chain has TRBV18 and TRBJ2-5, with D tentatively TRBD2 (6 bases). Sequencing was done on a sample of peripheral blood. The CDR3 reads CASSPRIAEETQYF. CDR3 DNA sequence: TGTGCCAGCTCACCACGGATAGCGGAAGAGACCCAGTACTTC.